These 3 T cell receptor beta chains share one sample of origin, sequenced in a study of blood T cell repertoires in COVID-19. Profiled with immunoSEQ multiplex PCR; TCRdb holds only in-frame clones, not every one. This repertoire shows 250,000 to 350,000 clones, 90% found once; its top ten account for approximately 4.3%. Sequenced material: PBMCs or T cells enriched from blood (not recorded which). These receptors all stem from a young woman with acute COVID-19.

J is TRBJ2-7 and V is TRBV28; 10 nucleotides match TRBD2. Germline loops: CDR1 MDHEN, CDR2 SYDVKM. This CDR3 has 14 amino acids. The V gene end was trimmed by 3 bases and the J gene end by 4 bases; junction bases not matched to a gene: 3. The CDR3 DNA follows: TGTGCCAGCAGTTTGGCTAGCGGGAGTTACGAGCAGTACTTC. This translates into CASSLASGSYEQYF.

The V gene is TRBV7-9, the J gene TRBJ1-3, with 8 bases aligning to TRBD1. Germline V gene sequence: CDR1 SEHNR, CDR2 FQNEAQ (reference sequence). V shed 4 bases and J 0 bases; nucleotides not matched to a gene: 11. The CDR3 contains 18 residues. The CDR3 here is CASSSFRQGYYSGNTIYF. DNA of the CDR3: TGTGCCAGCAGCTCCTTTCGACAGGGGTACTACTCTGGAAACACCATATATTTT.

The chain recombines TRBV27 with TRBJ2-3; 9 positions match TRBD1. CDR1 is MNHEY, CDR2 SMNVEV, per germline (reference sequence). The junction had 11 bases not matched to a gene; V was cut back by 5 bases and J by 5 bases. This CDR3 is built from 16 residues. In nucleotides, the CDR3 is TGTGCCAGCAGTCTCAGGACAGGGGCGTCGGGAGATACGCAGTATTTT. It specifies CASSLRTGASGDTQYF.